The entry below describes one T cell receptor (beta chain). V shed 4 bases, J shed 8 bases, and the junction held 12 bases outside the gene matches. CDR1 and CDR2 from the germline V gene are LNHDA and SQIVND (reference sequence). The CDR3 runs to 17 residues. This entry comes from a study of cytomegalovirus exposure and HLA in healthy donors. PCR used 60 Vbeta primers and 13 Jbeta primers. Method: immunoSEQ multiplex PCR; TCRdb's copy keeps in-frame clones and lacks some. Found here are roughly 100,000 clones, under 85% of them singletons; the top ten hold 4%. The source of this sequence is a man in his fifties in good health and CMV-seropositive. The specimen sequenced was PBMCs. This chain connects TRBV19 to TRBJ2-1, with 12 bases lining up with TRBD2. The CDR3 sequence is CASSTQQTSGRIHEQFF. In DNA, the CDR3 is TGTGCCAGTAGTACCCAACAAACTAGCGGGAGGATCCATGAGCAGTTCTTC.